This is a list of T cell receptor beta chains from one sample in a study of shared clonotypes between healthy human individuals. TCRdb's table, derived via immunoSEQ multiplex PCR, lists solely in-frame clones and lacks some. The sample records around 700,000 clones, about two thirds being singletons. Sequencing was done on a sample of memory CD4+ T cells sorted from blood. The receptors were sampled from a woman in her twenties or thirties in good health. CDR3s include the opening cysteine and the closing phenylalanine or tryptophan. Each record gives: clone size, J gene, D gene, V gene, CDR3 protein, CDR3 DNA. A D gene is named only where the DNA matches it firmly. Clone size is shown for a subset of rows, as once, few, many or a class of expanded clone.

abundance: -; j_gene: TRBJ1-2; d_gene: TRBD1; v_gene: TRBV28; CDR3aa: CATKTTGGIGYTF; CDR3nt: TGTGCCACCAAGACGACAGGGGGCATCGGCTACACCTTC
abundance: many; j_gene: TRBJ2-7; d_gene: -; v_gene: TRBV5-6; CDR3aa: CASSLGQGRYEQYF; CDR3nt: TGTGCCAGCAGCTTGGGGCAGGGGAGATACGAGCAGTACTTC
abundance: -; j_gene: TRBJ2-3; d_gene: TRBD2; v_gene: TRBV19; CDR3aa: CASSIPGTSDTDTQYF; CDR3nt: TGTGCCAGTAGTATCCCCGGCACTAGCGACACAGATACGCAGTATTTT
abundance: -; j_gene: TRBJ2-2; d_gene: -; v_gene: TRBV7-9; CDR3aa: CASSLAGGDTGELFF; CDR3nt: TGTGCCAGCAGCTTAGCAGGGGGGGACACCGGGGAGCTGTTTTTT
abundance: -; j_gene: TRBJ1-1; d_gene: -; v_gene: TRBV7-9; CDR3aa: CASSLARTQTEAFF; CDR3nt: TGTGCCAGCAGCTTAGCTCGTACACAGACTGAAGCTTTCTTT
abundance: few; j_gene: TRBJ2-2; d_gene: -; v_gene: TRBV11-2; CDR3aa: CASSLNANTGELFF; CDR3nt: TGTGCCAGCAGCTTAAACGCGAACACCGGGGAGCTGTTTTTT
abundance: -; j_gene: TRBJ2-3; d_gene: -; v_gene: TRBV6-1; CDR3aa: CASSYRDDGADTQYF; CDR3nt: TGTGCCAGCAGCTACCGGGACGATGGGGCAGATACGCAGTATTTT
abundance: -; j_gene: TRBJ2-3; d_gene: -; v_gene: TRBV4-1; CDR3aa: CASSQLKTVPDTQYF; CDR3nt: TGCGCCAGCAGCCAACTGAAGACAGTTCCAGATACGCAGTATTTT
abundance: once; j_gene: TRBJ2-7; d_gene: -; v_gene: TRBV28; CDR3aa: CASSLKWRVSYEQYF; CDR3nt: TGTGCCAGCAGTTTGAAATGGAGGGTTTCCTACGAGCAGTACTTC
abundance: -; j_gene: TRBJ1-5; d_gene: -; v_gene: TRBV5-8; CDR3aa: CASSRGPWRSNQPQHF; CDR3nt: TGTGCCAGCAGCCGCGGTCCCTGGAGAAGCAATCAGCCCCAGCATTTT